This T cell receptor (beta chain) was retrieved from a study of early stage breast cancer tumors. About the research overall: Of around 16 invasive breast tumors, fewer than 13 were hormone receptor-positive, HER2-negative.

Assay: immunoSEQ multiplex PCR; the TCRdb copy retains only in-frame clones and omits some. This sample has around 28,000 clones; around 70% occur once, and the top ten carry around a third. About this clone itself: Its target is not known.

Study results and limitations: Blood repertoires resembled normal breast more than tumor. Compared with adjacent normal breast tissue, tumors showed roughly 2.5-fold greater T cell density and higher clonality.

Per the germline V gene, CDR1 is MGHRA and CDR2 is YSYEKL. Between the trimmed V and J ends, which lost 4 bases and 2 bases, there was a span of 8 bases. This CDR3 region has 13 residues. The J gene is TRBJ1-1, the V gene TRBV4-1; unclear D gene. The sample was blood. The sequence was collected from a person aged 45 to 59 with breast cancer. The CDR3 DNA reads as TGCGCCAGCAGCCTAGCAGAAAACACTGAAGCTTTCTTT. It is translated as CASSLAENTEAFF.